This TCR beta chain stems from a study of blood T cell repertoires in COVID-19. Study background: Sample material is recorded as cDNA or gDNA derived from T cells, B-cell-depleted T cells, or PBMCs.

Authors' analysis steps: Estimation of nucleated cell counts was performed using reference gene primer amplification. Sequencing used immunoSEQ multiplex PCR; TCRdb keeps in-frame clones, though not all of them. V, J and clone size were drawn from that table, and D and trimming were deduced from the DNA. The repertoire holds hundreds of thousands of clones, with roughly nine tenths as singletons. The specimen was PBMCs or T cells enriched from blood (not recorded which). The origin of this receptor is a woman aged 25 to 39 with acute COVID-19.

CDR3: CASSYQGKGQPQHF. The CDR3 nucleotides are TGTGCCAGCAGTTACCAGGGAAAGGGCCAGCCCCAGCATTTT. The genes are TRBV6-2 or TRBV6-3 and TRBJ1-5; the D gene is possibly TRBD1 (5 bases). Per the germline V gene, CDR1 is MNHEY and CDR2 is SVGEGT. The ends were cut back, 2 bases at V and 7 bases at J, with 12 bases in the middle. CDR3 size: 14 residues.